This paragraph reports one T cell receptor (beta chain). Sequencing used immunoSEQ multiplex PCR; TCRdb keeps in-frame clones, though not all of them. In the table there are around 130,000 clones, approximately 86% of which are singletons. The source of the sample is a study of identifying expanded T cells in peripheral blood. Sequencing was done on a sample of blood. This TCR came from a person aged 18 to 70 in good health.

The CDR3 bases are TGTGCCAGCGGGCCCAACTACGAGCAGTACTTC. This sequence encodes CASGPNYEQYF. The V call is TRBV2, the J call TRBJ2-7; D not resolved. Trimming took off 8 bases at V and 3 bases at J, with 8 bases between the two ends. CDR1 SNHLY and CDR2 FYNNEI come from the germline V gene. The CDR3 spans 11 residues.